This record concerns one TCR beta chain sequence. V lost 3 bases and J 6 bases, leaving 15 bases between the germline ends. This CDR3 region has 15 residues. From germline, CDR1 is KGHSH and CDR2 LQKENI. This entry belongs to a study of blood T cell repertoires in COVID-19. This table comes from immunoSEQ multiplex PCR, and its TCRdb copy is limited to in-frame clones, with some not included. The data hold 100,000 to 150,000 clones, with more than 75% observed a single time. The chain combines TRBV18 with TRBJ2-1, with D possibly matching TRBD2 (6 bases). This TCR was recovered from a woman aged 70 to 79 with COVID-19, enrolled during active disease. Sequencing was carried out using peripheral blood. The CDR3 DNA follows: TGTGCCAGCTCACCCCAGGGCGGGGAGGTCAATGAGCAGTTCTTC. It codes for CASSPQGGEVNEQFF.